These 31 T cell receptor beta chains share one sample of origin, sequenced in a study of OX40 agonist ivuxolimab in advanced cancers. Data came from immunoSEQ multiplex PCR; TCRdb stores just in-frame clones and leaves some out. This table holds tens of thousands of clones, 94% found once. The specimen was CD4+ or CD8+ T cells sorted from blood, collected in a trial of the OX40 agonist ivuxolimab. The receptors derive from an adult with an advanced solid tumor such as melanoma, head and neck, liver or kidney cancer.

The chain employs TRBV27 and TRBJ2-1; TRBD1 aligns across 7 bases. The CDR3 has 12 residues. Germline V gene lookup returns CDR1 MNHEY and CDR2 SMNVEV (reference sequence). Trimming took 6 bases from V and 6 from J; bases not matched to a gene: 2. CDR3 in DNA: TGTGCCAGCAGGACAGGGATCAATGAGCAGTTCTTC. It specifies CASRTGINEQFF.

The chain couples TRBV4-3 to TRBJ2-7; TRBD2 agrees at 10 bases. Germline V gene data show CDR1 as LGHNA and CDR2 as YSLEER. With 3 bases clipped from V and 3 bases from J, the junction kept 8 bases outside the gene matches. The CDR3 covers 16 residues. CDR3 region: CASSQETSGANYEQYF. The CDR3 region has the DNA TGCGCCAGCAGCCAGGAAACTAGCGGGGCTAACTACGAGCAGTACTTC.

This clone has just a few counts. The rearrangement links TRBV2 to TRBJ1-6, with 10 bases matching TRBD1. The germline CDR1 and CDR2 sequences are SNHLY and FYNNEI. This CDR3 region has 14 residues. With V trimmed by 3 bases and J by 8 bases, 1 base remained unmatched. The chain's CDR3 is CASSEGTGDSPLHF. CDR3 in DNA: TGTGCCAGCAGTGAGGGGACAGGGGATTCACCCCTCCACTTT.

The J gene is TRBJ2-5, the V gene TRBV28, with 9 bases that match TRBD1. The length of the CDR3 is 16 residues. Germline V gene data show CDR1 as MDHEN and CDR2 as SYDVKM. The J segment lost 0 bases and the V segment lost 4 bases, leaving 6 bases of the junction unmatched. CDR3 sequence (DNA): TGTGCCAGCAGTTCAATCGACAGGGGGTACCAAGAGACCCAGTACTTC. The encoded protein is CASSSIDRGYQETQYF.

The CDR3 bases are TGTGCCAGCAGCTTGCGGACAGGCAACTATGGCTACACCTTC. Translated, it gives CASSLRTGNYGYTF. V is TRBV5-8 and J is TRBJ1-2; TRBD1 agrees at 7 bases. The germline V gene encodes CDR1 SGHTS and CDR2 YDEGEE. The V and J ends lost 1 base and 2 bases, in that order; junction bases with no gene match: 2. The CDR3 consists of 14 residues.

The chain combines TRBV19 with TRBJ2-5, with 13 bases identical to TRBD2. The J segment lost 4 bases and the V segment lost 3 bases, leaving 8 bases of the junction unmatched. Germline CDR1 reads LNHDA; CDR2 reads SQIVND (reference sequence). This CDR3 has 17 amino acids. CDR3 sequence (DNA): TGTGCCAGTAGTATTTGGTTGGGGACTAGCGGGACAGAGACCCAGTACTTC. Protein: CASSIWLGTSGTETQYF.

Here the CDR3 reads CASSLATGGAGGYTF. CDR3 DNA: TGCGCCAGCAGCTTGGCCACAGGGGGCGCAGGAGGCTACACCTTC. The chain is built from TRBV5-1 and TRBJ1-2; 9 bases align to TRBD1. J gave up 8 bases and V 0 bases, and 8 bases lay outside the gene matches. This CDR3 has 15 amino acids. Germline V gene sequence: CDR1 SGHRS, CDR2 YFSETQ.

The rearrangement links TRBV9 to TRBJ2-2; TRBD2 matches 13 bases. The germline CDR1 and CDR2 sequences are SGDLS and YYNGEE. The CDR3 has 16 residues. The V gene end was trimmed by 3 bases and the J gene end by 2 bases; junction bases not matched to a gene: 1. The CDR3, as DNA: TGTGCCAGCAGCGCGGGACTAGCGGGAAACACCGGGGAGCTGTTTTTT. This gives the protein CASSAGLAGNTGELFF.

In its sample, this clone was seen once. The V and J genes are TRBV4-1 and TRBJ2-5; D uncertain. V lost 1 base to trimming and J lost 0 bases, with 3 bases between them. The CDR3 covers 13 residues. Germline V CDR1 and CDR2: MGHRA, YSYEKL. CDR3 in DNA: TGCGCCAGCAGCCAAGCTAACCAAGAGACCCAGTACTTC. Translated: CASSQANQETQYF.

The chain has TRBV5-6 and TRBJ2-1; D could derive from TRBD1 or TRBD2 (5 bases each). V dropped 2 bases and J dropped 9 bases, with 15 bases sitting between them. The CDR3 is 14 amino acids. Germline CDR1 reads SGHDT; CDR2 reads YYEEEE. This CDR3 reads CASSLNVWGTEQFF. As DNA, the CDR3 is TGTGCCAGCAGCTTAAATGTGTGGGGGACTGAGCAGTTCTTC.

The rearrangement links TRBV4-3 to TRBJ1-1; the D is unclear. Trimming cost V 0 bases and J 1 base, with 6 bases left between them. The CDR3 sequence is 14 residues long. Per the germline V gene, CDR1 is LGHNA and CDR2 is YSLEER. CDR3 loop: CASSQDRRNTEAFF. The DNA of the CDR3 is TGCGCCAGCAGCCAAGATCGGAGGAACACTGAAGCTTTCTTT.

The chain joins TRBV5-6 to TRBJ2-2; 11 nucleotides match TRBD2. This CDR3 contains 17 residues. Germline V gives CDR1 SGHDT, CDR2 YYEEEE. Trimming cost V 0 bases and J 2 bases; bases outside gene matches: 3. The CDR3: CASSLALAGGNTGELFF. DNA of the CDR3: TGTGCCAGCAGCTTGGCCCTAGCGGGAGGCAACACCGGGGAGCTGTTTTTT.

The chain's CDR3 is CASSITWTGRNHGYTF. DNA for the CDR3: TGTGCCAGTAGTATCACCTGGACAGGGAGGAATCATGGCTACACCTTC. This sequence joins TRBV19 and TRBJ1-2; TRBD1 agrees at 8 bases. The CDR3 runs 16 residues. Trimming removed 3 bases from V and 6 bases from J; junction bases left unmatched: 12. Germline V CDR1 and CDR2: LNHDA, SQIVND (reference sequence).

This clone has just one count. This chain joins TRBV9 and TRBJ2-1; 7 bases are shared with TRBD2. Germline V CDR1 and CDR2: SGDLS, YYNGEE. The CDR3 length is 12 residues. Trimming removed 6 bases from V and 7 bases from J; junction bases left unmatched: 4. CDR3 in DNA: TGTGCCAGCATGGGAGGGGAAAATGAGCAGTTCTTC. It specifies CASMGGENEQFF.

The V gene is TRBV9, the J gene TRBJ2-1; 12 bases match TRBD2. The length of the CDR3 is 15 residues. Germline V lookup: CDR1 SGDLS, CDR2 YYNGEE. V dropped 4 bases and J dropped 7; count of bases not matched to a gene: 6. The CDR3 region has the DNA TGTGCCAGCAGCCCTAGCGGGAGGGCCGGGAATGAGCAGTTCTTC. This encodes CASSPSGRAGNEQFF.

Only one count was recorded for this clone. The chain is built from TRBV27 and TRBJ1-2; tentatively, D is TRBD1 (6 bases). This CDR3 has 14 amino acids. Germline V gives CDR1 MNHEY, CDR2 SMNVEV (reference sequence). The germline V and J ends were trimmed by 7 bases and 7 bases, with 19 bases remaining between them. CDR3 amino acids: CASKGARGYGGYTF. The CDR3 nucleotides are TGTGCCAGCAAAGGGGCGAGGGGGTATGGTGGCTACACCTTC.

The V and J genes are TRBV23-1 and TRBJ1-5; D call uncertain. TRBV23-1 is given ORF status, its function remaining uncertain. The ends were cut back, 5 bases at V and 4 bases at J, with 18 bases in the middle. The CDR3 spans 16 residues. DNA of the CDR3: TGCGCCAGCAGTAACCCGCCAGGTCCCACTAATCAGCCCCAGCATTTT. It is translated as CASSNPPGPTNQPQHF.

The chain has TRBV28 and TRBJ2-7; D is undetermined. V shed 5 bases and J shed 3 bases, with 5 bases lying between them. The germline V gene has CDR1 MDHEN and CDR2 SYDVKM. The CDR3 sequence is 11 residues long. DNA of the CDR3: TGTGCCAGCAGTGACCTCTACGAGCAGTACTTC. As protein: CASSDLYEQYF.

The chain recombines TRBV6-5 with TRBJ2-3, with D tentatively TRBD2 (6 bases). Germline V gene data show CDR1 as MNHEY and CDR2 as SVGAGI. The CDR3 has 15 residues. The germline V and J ends were trimmed by 7 bases and 5 bases, with 19 bases remaining between them. This CDR3 reads CASTPGDLSRDTQYF. In DNA, the CDR3 is TGTGCCAGCACTCCCGGGGACTTATCTAGAGATACGCAGTATTTT.

The genes are TRBV29-1 and TRBJ2-7; 11 nucleotides match TRBD1. CDR3 size: 15 residues. Germline V CDR1 and CDR2: SQVTM, ANQGSEA. V shed 1 base, J shed 2 bases, and the junction held 4 bases outside the gene matches. The DNA of the CDR3 is TGCAGCGTTGAAGGCTGGACAGGGGGCACCTACGAGCAGTACTTC. Translation gives CSVEGWTGGTYEQYF.

The chain couples TRBV2 to TRBJ2-4, with 9 positions matching TRBD2. Germline V gene lookup returns CDR1 SNHLY and CDR2 FYNNEI. The CDR3 has 16 amino acids. The trim removed 8 bases at V and 5 bases at J, leaving 13 bases unmatched. The CDR3 loop is CASPQGVAGVENIQYF. The CDR3 DNA reads as TGTGCCAGCCCGCAAGGGGTAGCGGGAGTCGAAAACATTCAGTACTTC.

The chain employs TRBV27 and TRBJ2-1; maybe TRBD1 (5 bases). Between the trimmed V and J ends, which lost 3 bases and 2 bases, there was a span of 8 bases. The CDR3 length is 14 residues. Germline V lookup: CDR1 MNHEY, CDR2 SMNVEV (reference sequence). In nucleotides, the CDR3 is TGTGCCAGCAGTTTCCAGGGCGCCTACAATGAGCAGTTCTTC. Its translation is CASSFQGAYNEQFF.

The rearrangement uses TRBV27 and TRBJ1-1; 9 nucleotides line up with TRBD1. This CDR3 has 17 amino acids. Germline trimming cut 2 bases from V and 3 bases from J; bases unmatched to any gene: 10. Germline values: CDR1 MNHEY, CDR2 SMNVEV (reference sequence). DNA of the CDR3: TGTGCCAGCAGTTTACCGACAGGGGGGATTATGGACACTGAAGCTTTCTTT. It is translated as CASSLPTGGIMDTEAFF.

Comments on this clone: The junction does not match germline at one end; this may be a read error. This chain uses TRBV7-7 with TRBJ2-5; TRBD1 or TRBD2 may be the D gene (5 bases each). The end of the DNA fits TRBJ2-7 better, so the J call may be wrong. This CDR3 is 15 amino acids long. The germline CDR1 and CDR2 sequences are SSHAT and FNYEAQ (reference sequence). CDR3 nucleotides: TGTGCTAGCAGCTTAGGGACCGGGCCCGCCTACGAGCAGTACTTC. Protein product: CASSLGTGPAYEQYF.

J is TRBJ2-2 and V is TRBV13, with D maybe TRBD2 (6 bases). In germline, CDR1 is PRHDT, CDR2 FYEKMQ (reference sequence). CDR3 length: 15 amino acids. The V end was cut by 5 bases, the J end by 3 bases, with 13 bases between. The CDR3 DNA is TGTGCCAGCAGCCCCGGAGGGATCGACACCGGGGAGCTGTTTTTT. Translated, it gives CASSPGGIDTGELFF.

The chain recombines TRBV13 with TRBJ2-7, with 9 nucleotides matching TRBD2. V gave up 7 bases and J gave up 3 bases; unmatched junction bases: 13. Germline V gene sequence: CDR1 PRHDT, CDR2 FYEKMQ (reference sequence). The CDR3 length is 16 residues. The CDR3 nucleotides read TGTGCCAGCACCGTGGGGGCGACTAGCGGCTTCTACGAGCAGTACTTC. This translates into CASTVGATSGFYEQYF. The full variable domain, in which reference TRBV13 and TRBJ2-7 provide the parts outside the CDR3, is AAGVIQSPRHLIKEKRETATLKCYPIPRHDTVYWYQQGPGQDPQFLISFYEKMQSDKGSIPDRFSAQQFSDYHSELNMSSLELGDSALYFCASTVGATSGFYEQYFGPGTRLTVT.

V is TRBV7-8 and J is TRBJ1-2; D is perhaps TRBD1 (6 bases). The CDR3 is made up of 14 amino acids. Trimming removed 1 base at V and 4 bases at J, with 10 bases between. Germline lookup yields CDR1 SGHVS and CDR2 FQNEAQ. CDR3 in DNA: TGTGCCAGCAGCTTAGAGACAGGTCCCTATGGCTACACCTTC. It yields the protein CASSLETGPYGYTF.

The CDR3 DNA reads TGTGCCAGCAGTTTAGGTCTAGCGGACAATGAGCAGTTCTTC. This gives the protein CASSLGLADNEQFF. This chain joins TRBV27 and TRBJ2-1, with TRBD2 identical over 7 bases. The CDR3 has 14 residues. The V segment lost 2 bases and the J segment 5 bases; nucleotides outside the gene matches: 3. Germline V gene sequence: CDR1 MNHEY, CDR2 SMNVEV (reference sequence).

The V call is TRBV27, the J call TRBJ2-5; D is undetermined. Looked up from germline, CDR1 is MNHEY and CDR2 is SMNVEV (reference sequence). The CDR3 runs 14 residues. V was cut by 3 bases and J by 4 bases, with 12 bases left in between. The CDR3, as DNA: TGTGCCAGCAGTTTGTTCGAAAGGCCAGAGACCCAGTACTTC. Translating it yields CASSLFERPETQYF.

This clone was picked up one time. The chain couples TRBV7-9 to TRBJ2-7; D is possibly TRBD1 or TRBD2 (5 bases each). The germline CDR1 and CDR2 sequences are SEHNR and FQNEAQ (reference sequence). Trimming cost V 3 bases and J 0 bases, with 15 bases left between them. The CDR3 loop spans 16 amino acids. CDR3 residues: CASSFTQGDRSYEQYF. The CDR3 coding sequence is TGTGCCAGCAGCTTCACCCAAGGGGACCGCTCCTACGAGCAGTACTTC.

The rearrangement uses TRBV28 and TRBJ1-1; possibly TRBD1 for D (6 bases). V lost 6 bases and J lost 0, with 14 bases in between. Per the germline V gene, CDR1 is MDHEN and CDR2 is SYDVKM. The CDR3 runs 15 residues. For the CDR3, the DNA is TGTGCCAGCAGCCCGGGACATTTCTTGAACACTGAAGCTTTCTTT. Translated, it gives CASSPGHFLNTEAFF.